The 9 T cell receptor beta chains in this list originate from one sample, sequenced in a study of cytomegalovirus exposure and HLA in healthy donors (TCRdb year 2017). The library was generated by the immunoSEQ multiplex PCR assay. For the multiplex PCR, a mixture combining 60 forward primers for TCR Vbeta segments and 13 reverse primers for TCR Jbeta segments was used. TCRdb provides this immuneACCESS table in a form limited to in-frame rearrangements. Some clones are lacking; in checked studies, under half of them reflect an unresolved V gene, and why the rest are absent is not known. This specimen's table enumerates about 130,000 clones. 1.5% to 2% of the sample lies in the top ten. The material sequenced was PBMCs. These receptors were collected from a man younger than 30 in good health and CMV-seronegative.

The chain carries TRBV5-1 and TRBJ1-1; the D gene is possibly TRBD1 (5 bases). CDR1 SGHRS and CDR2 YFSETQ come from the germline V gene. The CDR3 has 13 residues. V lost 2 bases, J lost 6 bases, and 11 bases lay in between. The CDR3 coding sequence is TGCGCCAGCAGCTTAGGACAAGTGGCTGAAGCTTTCTTT. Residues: CASSLGQVAEAFF.

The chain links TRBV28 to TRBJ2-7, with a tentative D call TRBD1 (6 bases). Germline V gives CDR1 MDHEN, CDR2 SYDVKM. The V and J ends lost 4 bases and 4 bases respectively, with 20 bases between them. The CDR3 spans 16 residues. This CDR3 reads CASSYWGRDTGYEQYF. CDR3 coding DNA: TGTGCCAGCAGTTATTGGGGCCGGGACACCGGATACGAGCAGTACTTC.

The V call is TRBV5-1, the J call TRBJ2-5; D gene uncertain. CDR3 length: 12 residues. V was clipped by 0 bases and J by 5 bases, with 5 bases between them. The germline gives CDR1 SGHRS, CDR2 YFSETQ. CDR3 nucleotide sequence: TGCGCCAGCAGCTTGGCTCGTGAGACCCAGTACTTC. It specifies CASSLARETQYF.

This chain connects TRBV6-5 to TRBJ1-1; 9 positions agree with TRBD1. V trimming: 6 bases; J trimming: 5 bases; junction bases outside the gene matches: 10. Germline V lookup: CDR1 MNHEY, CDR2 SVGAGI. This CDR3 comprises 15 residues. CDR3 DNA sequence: TGTGCCAGCAGAGGGACAGGGCGAAGTCGAACTGAAGCTTTCTTT. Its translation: CASRGTGRSRTEAFF.

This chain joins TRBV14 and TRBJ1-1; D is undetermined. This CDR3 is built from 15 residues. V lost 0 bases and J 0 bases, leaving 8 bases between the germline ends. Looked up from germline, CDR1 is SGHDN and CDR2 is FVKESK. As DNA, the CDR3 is TGTGCCAGCAGCCAAGATAGAGTAATGAACACTGAAGCTTTCTTT. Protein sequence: CASSQDRVMNTEAFF.

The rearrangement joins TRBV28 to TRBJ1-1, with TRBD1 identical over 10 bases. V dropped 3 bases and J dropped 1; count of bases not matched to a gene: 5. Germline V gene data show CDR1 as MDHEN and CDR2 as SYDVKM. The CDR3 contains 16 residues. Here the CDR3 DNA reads TGTGCCAGCAGTTTCGCCTGGACAGGGGGGAACACTGAAGCTTTCTTT. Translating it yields CASSFAWTGGNTEAFF.

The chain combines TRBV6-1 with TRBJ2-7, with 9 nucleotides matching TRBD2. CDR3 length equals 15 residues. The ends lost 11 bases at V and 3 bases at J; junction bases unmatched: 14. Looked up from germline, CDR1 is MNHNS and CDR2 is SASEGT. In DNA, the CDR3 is TGTGCCTCCCGACTAGCGGAAGATGCCGGCTACGAGCAGTACTTC. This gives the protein CASRLAEDAGYEQYF.

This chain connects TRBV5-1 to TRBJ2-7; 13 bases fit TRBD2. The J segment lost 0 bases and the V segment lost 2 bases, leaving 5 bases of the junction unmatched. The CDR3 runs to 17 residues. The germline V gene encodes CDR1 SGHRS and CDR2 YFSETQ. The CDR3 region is CASSLGLAGAYSYEQYF. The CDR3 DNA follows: TGCGCCAGCAGCTTAGGACTAGCGGGGGCCTACTCCTACGAGCAGTACTTC. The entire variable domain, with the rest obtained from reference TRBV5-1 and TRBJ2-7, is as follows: KAGVTQTPRYLIKTRGQQVTLSCSPISGHRSVSWYQQTPGQGLQFLFEYFSETQRNKGNFPGRFSGRQFSNSRSEMNVSTLELGDSALYLCASSLGLAGAYSYEQYFGPGTRLTVT.

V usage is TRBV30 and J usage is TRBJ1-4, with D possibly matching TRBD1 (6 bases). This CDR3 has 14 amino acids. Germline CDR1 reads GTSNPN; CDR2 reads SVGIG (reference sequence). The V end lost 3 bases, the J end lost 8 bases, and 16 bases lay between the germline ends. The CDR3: CAWREGGAQEKLFF. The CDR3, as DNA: TGTGCCTGGAGAGAGGGGGGGGCTCAGGAAAAACTGTTTTTT.